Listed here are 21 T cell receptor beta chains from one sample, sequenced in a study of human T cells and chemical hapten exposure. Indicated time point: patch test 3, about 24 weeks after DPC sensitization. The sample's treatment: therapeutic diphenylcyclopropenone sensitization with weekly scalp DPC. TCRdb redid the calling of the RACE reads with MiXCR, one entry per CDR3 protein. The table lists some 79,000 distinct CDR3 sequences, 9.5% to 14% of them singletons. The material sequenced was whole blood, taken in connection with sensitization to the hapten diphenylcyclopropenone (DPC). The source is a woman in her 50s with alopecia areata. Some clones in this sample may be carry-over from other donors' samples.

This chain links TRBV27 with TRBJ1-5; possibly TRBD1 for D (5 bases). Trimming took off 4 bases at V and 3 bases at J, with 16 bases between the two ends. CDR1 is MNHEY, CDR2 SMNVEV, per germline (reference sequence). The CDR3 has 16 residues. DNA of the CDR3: TGTGCCAGCAGTTCCCGGACGGGGCCGTCCAATCAGCCCCAGCATTTT. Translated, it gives CASSSRTGPSNQPQHF.

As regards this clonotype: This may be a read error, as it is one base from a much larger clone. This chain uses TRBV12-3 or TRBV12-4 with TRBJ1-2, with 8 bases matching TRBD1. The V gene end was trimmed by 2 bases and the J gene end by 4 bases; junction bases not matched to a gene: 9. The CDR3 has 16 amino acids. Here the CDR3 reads CASSLNPTGVVYGYTF. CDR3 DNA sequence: TGTGCCAGCAGTTTAAATCCGACAGGGGTGGTCTATGGCTACACCTTC.

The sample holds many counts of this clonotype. The CDR3 bases are TGTGCCAGCAGACTTGGAAGAGGGGGCTTGGACACTGAAGCTTTCTTT. Translated: CASRLGRGGLDTEAFF. V is TRBV27 and J is TRBJ1-1; 7 nucleotides agree with TRBD1. Germline loops: CDR1 MNHEY, CDR2 SMNVEV (reference sequence). The CDR3 is 16 amino acids. V gave up 6 bases and J gave up 3 bases; unmatched junction bases: 13.

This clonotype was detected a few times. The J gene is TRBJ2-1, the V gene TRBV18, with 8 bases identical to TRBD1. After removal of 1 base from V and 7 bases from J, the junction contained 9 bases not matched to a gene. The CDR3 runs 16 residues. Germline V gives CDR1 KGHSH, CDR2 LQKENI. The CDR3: CASSPLQGAMGNEQFF. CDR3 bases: TGTGCCAGCTCACCACTGCAGGGGGCAATGGGTAATGAGCAGTTCTTC.

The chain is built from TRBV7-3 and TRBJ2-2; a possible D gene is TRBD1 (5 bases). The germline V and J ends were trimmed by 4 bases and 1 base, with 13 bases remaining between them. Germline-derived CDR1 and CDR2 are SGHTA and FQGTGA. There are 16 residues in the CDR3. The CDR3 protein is CASSYAGQGNTGELFF. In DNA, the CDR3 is TGTGCCAGCAGCTACGCAGGCCAGGGGAACACCGGGGAGCTGTTTTTT.

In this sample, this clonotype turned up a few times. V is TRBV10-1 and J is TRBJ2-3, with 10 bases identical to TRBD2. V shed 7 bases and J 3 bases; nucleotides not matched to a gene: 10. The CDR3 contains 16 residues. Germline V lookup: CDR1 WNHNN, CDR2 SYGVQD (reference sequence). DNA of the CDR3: TGCGCCAGCATAGGGAAGCGGGAGGGCCAGACAGATACGCAGTATTTT. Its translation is CASIGKREGQTDTQYF.

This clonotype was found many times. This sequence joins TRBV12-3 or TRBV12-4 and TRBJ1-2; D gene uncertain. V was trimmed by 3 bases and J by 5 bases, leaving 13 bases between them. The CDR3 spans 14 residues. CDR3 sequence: CASSLGPQWYGYTF. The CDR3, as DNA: TGTGCCAGCAGTTTGGGCCCACAGTGGTATGGCTACACCTTC.

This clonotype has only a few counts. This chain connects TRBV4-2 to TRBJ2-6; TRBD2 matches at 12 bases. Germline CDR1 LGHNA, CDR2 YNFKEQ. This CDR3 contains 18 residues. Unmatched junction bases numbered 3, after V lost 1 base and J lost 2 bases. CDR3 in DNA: TGTGCCAGCAGCCAAGCGGCTAGCGGGAGGGCTGGGGCCAACGTCCTGACTTTC. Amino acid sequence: CASSQAASGRAGANVLTF.

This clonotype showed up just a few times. The CDR3 DNA reads TGTGCCAGCAGCTTAGCGCTTCCCGGACAGCCCTATGGCTACACCTTC. Translating it yields CASSLALPGQPYGYTF. The rearrangement uses TRBV11-1 and TRBJ1-2; perhaps TRBD1 as D (6 bases). V gave up 0 bases and J gave up 4 bases, with 15 bases separating them. The CDR3 extends over 16 amino acids. Germline CDR1 SGHAT, CDR2 FQDESV (reference sequence).

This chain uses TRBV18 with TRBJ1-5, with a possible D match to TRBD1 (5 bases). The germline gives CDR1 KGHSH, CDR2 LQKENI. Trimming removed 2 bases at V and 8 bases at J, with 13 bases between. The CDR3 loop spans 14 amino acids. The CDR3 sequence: CASSPGRVLEPQHF. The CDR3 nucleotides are TGTGCCAGCTCACCAGGCAGGGTGCTAGAGCCCCAGCATTTT.

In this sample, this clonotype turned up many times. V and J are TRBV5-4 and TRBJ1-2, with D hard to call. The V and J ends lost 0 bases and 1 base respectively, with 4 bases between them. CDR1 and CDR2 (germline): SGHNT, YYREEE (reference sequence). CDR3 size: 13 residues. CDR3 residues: CASSLGGNYGYTF. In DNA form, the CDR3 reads TGTGCCAGCAGCTTGGGGGGTAACTATGGCTACACCTTC.

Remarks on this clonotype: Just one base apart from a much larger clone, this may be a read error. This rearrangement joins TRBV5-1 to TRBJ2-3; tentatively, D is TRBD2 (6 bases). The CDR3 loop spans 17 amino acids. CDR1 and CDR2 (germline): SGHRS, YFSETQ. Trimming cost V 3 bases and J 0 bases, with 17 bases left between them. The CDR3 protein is CASSWEPAGHSTDTQYF. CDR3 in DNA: TGCGCCAGCAGCTGGGAACCGGCGGGGCATAGCACAGATACGCAGTATTTT.

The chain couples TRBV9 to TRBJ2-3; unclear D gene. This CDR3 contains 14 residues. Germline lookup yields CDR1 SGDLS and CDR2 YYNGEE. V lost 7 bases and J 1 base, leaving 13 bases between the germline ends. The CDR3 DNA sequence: TGTGCCAGCTGTTTGGCAGGTGGCACAGATACGCAGTATTTT. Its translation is CASCLAGGTDTQYF.

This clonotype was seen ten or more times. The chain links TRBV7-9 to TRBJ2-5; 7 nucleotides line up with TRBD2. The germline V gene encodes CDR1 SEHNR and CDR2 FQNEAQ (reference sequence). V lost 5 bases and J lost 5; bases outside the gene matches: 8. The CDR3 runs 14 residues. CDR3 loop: CASSQGAGAETQYF. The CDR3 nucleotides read TGTGCCAGCAGCCAAGGCGCGGGAGCGGAGACCCAGTACTTC.

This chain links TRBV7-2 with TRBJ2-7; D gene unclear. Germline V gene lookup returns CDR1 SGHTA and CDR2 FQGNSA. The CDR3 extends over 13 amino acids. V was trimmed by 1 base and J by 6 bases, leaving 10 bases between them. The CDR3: CASSLGLIPEQYF. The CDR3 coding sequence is TGTGCCAGCAGCTTAGGGCTAATACCCGAGCAGTACTTC. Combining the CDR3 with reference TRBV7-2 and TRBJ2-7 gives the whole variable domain GAGVSQSPSNKVTEKGKDVELRCDPISGHTALYWYRQSLGQGLEFLIYFQGNSAPDKSGLPSDRFSAERTGGSVSTLTIQRTQQEDSAVYLCASSLGLIPEQYFGPGTRLTVT.

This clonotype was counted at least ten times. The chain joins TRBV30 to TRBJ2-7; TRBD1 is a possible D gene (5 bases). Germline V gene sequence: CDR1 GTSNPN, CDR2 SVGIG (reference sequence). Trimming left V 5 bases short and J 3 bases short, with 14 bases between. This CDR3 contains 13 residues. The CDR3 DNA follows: TGTGCCTGGCAACGACAGCGTAGCTACGAGCAGTACTTC. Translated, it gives CAWQRQRSYEQYF.

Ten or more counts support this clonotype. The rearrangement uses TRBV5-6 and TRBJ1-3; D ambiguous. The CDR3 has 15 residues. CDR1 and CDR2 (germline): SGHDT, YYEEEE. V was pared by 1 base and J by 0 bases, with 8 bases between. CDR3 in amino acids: CASSLQSNSGNTIYF. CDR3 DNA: TGTGCCAGCAGCTTGCAGTCTAACTCTGGAAACACCATATATTTT.

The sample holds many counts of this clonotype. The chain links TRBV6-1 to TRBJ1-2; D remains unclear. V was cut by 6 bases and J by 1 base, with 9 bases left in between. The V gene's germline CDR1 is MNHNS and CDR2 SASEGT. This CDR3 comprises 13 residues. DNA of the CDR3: TGTGCCAGCAGGGAGACTCTTAACTATGGCTACACCTTC. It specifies CASRETLNYGYTF.

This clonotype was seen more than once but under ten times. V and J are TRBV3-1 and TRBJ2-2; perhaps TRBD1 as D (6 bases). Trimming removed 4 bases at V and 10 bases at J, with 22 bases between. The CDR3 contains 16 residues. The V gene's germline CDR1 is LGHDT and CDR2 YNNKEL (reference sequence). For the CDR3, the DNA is TGTGCCAGCAGCCCCTTATCGGGGATAACAGGGTCGGAGCTGTTTTTT. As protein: CASSPLSGITGSELFF.

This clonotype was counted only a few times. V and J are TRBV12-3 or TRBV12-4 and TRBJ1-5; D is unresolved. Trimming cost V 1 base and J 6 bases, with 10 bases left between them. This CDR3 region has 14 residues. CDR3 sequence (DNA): TGTGCCAGCAGTTTAGGCTTACAAGGTCAGCCCCAGCATTTT. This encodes CASSLGLQGQPQHF.

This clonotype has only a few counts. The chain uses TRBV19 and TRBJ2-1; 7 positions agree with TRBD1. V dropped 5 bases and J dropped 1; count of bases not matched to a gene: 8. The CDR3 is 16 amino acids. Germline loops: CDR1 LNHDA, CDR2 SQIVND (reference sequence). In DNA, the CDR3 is TGTGCCAGTAGTGTCACCGGGACAGCGTCCTACAATGAGCAGTTCTTC. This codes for CASSVTGTASYNEQFF.